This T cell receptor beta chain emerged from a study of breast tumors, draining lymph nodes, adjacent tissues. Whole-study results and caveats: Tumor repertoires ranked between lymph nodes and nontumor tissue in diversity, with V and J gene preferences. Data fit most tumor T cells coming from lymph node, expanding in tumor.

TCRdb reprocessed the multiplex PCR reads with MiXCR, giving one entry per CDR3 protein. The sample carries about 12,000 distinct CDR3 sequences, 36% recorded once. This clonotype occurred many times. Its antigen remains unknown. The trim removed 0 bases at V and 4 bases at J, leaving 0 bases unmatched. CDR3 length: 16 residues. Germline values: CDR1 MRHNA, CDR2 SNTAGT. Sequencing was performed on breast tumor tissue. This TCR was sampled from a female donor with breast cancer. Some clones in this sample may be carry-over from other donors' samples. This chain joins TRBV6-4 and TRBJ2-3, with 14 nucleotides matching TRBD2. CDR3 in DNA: TGTGCCAGCAGTGACTCGACTAGCGGGGGGGCAGATACGCAGTATTTT. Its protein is CASSDSTSGGADTQYF.